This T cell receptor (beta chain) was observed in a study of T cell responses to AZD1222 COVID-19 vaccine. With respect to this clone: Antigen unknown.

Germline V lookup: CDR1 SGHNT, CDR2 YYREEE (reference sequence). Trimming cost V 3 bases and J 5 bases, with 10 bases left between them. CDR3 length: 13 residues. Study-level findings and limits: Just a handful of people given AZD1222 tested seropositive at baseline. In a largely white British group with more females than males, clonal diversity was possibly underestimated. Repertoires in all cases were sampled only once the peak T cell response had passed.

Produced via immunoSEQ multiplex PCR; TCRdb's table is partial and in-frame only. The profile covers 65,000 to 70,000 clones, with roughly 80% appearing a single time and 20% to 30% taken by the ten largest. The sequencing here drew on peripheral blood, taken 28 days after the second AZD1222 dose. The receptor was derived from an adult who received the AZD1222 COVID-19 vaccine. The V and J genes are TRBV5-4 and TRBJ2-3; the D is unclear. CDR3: CASSSTDKDTQYF. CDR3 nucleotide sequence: TGTGCCAGCAGCTCGACGGATAAAGATACGCAGTATTTT.